Reported below is one T cell receptor beta chain. Its antigen is currently not known. Base quality data are lacking; no much larger clone is found one base away. TCRbeta CDR3 regions were amplified from genomic DNA by means of the immunoSEQ Assay, a bias-controlled multiplex PCR. The original pipeline was this. Within the assay, amplification of reference gene primers was used to estimate how many nucleated cells each sample contained. Sequence reads were collapsed and filtered to measure the absolute abundance of every unique TCRbeta CDR3 rearrangement. Productive Simpson clonality was computed per sample as the square root of Simpson's diversity index over productive rearrangements. TCRdb carries this immuneACCESS record with in-frame sequences only. Its versions omit some clonotypes, under half of them owing to an unresolved V gene in the studies checked, with the rest unexplained. That table is the source of V, J and clone size, and D and trimming were worked out from the DNA. A total of 230,000 or so clones appear in this sample, around 80% of them only once. The top ten constitute around 20% of the sample.

Each collaborating institution followed its own protocols to collect whole blood in K2EDTA tubes. For TCRbeta analysis, collaborator samples were shipped as frozen whole blood, as isolated PBMCs, or as DNA extracted from either sample type. The CDR3 covers 16 residues, taking in both the cysteine and the phenylalanine. Only the CDR3 part of the read is kept: 48 bases, read in frame from the first base. V gives up 1 base and J gives up 4 bases, and the segment between their germline ends measures 16 bases. CDR1 and CDR2, per the germline V gene, are MDHEN and SYDVKM. The data belong to a study of blood T cell repertoires in COVID-19 (dated by TCRdb to about 2020). Describing the broader study: Samples from collaborators originated in the United States, Italy and Spain and spanned both the acute and convalescent phases of COVID-19. The prospective study material was composed of cDNA or gDNA derived from T cells, B-cell-depleted T cells, or PBMCs. Deeply sampled blood TCRbeta repertoires from subjects exposed to, actively infected with, or recovered from COVID-19 were included in the dataset. The repertoires were made available in a free public database intended to serve as a resource for research on the immune response to SARS-CoV-2. The samples were drawn from the first 160 participants of the ongoing ImmuneRACE study and from 950 to 1,500 subjects provided by 6 global collaborators. The sample metadata nearly always contained a de-identified subject ID, COVID-19 status, age in years and sex. Where available, HLA class I and class II types were obtained from metadata supplied by the sample provider rather than from assay-based typing.

Results and caveats for the whole study, not just this receptor: How much clinical and demographic metadata was included differed by source and by participant, and the metadata was provided uncurated.

The TCR sequence derives from a man aged 25 to 40 with active or convalescent COVID-19. Source material: peripheral blood. The V and J genes are TRBV28 and TRBJ2-5; TRBD1 is possibly the D segment (5 matching bases). The nucleotide sequence is given as TGTGCCAGCAGTTTATACCTGACAGCCACGGTAGAGACCCAGTACTTC. This sequence encodes CASSLYLTATVETQYF.